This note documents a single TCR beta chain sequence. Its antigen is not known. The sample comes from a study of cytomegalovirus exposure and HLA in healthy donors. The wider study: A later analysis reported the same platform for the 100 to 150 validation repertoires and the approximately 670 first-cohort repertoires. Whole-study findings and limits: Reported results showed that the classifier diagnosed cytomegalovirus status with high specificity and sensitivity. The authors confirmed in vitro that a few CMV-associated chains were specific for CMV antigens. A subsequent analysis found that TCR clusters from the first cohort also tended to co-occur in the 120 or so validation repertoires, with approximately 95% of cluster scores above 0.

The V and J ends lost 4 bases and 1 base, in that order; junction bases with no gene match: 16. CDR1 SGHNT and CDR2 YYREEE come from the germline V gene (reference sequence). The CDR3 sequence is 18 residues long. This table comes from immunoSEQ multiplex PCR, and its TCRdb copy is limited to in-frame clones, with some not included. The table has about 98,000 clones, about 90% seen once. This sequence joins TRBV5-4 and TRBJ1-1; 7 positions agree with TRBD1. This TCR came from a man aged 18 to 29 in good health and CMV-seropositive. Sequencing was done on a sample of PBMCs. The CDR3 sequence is CASSTGGAAGGGNTEAFF. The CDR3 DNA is TGTGCCAGCAGCACGGGAGGGGCGGCAGGGGGGGGGAACACTGAAGCTTTCTTT.